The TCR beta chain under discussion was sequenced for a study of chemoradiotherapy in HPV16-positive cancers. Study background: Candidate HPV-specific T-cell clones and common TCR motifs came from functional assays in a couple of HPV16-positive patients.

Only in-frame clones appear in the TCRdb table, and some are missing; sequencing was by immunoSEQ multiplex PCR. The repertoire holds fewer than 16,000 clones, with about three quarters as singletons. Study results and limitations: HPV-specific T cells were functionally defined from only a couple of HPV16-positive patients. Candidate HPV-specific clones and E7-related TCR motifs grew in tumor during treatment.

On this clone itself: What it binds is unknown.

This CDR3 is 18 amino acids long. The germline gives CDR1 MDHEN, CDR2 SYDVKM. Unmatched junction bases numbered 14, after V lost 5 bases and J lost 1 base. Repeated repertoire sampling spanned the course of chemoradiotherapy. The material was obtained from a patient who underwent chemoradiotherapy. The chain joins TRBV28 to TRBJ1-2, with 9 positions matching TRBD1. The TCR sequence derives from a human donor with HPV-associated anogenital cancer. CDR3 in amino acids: CASSPRHRDREGNYGYTF. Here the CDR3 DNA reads TGTGCCAGCAGTCCGCGCCACCGGGACAGGGAGGGTAACTATGGCTACACCTTC.